These 22 T cell receptor beta chains came from one sample sequenced in a study of OX40 agonist ivuxolimab in advanced cancers. The method was immunoSEQ multiplex PCR; TCRdb's version includes in-frame clones alone and lacks a portion of them. The table includes over 14,000 clones, 65% to 80% detected once. The material sequenced was CD4+ or CD8+ T cells sorted from blood, taken in a trial of the OX40 agonist ivuxolimab. Every receptor here comes from an adult with an advanced solid tumor such as melanoma, head and neck, liver or kidney cancer.

This chain links TRBV6-1 with TRBJ2-3; 10 positions agree with TRBD1. Germline loops: CDR1 MNHNS, CDR2 SASEGT. The CDR3 covers 15 residues. V dropped 1 base and J dropped 3; count of bases not matched to a gene: 1. In DNA form, the CDR3 reads TGTGCCAGCAGTGAAGGACAGGGGGCAACAGATACGCAGTATTTT. Protein: CASSEGQGATDTQYF.

The V and J genes are TRBV7-4 and TRBJ2-1; D is unclear. This CDR3 comprises 15 residues. Germline V gene data show CDR1 as SGHVT and CDR2 as SQSDAQ. Trimming removed 2 bases from V and 1 base from J, with 9 bases in between. This CDR3 is CASSLSGVSYNEQFF. The CDR3 region has the DNA TGTGCCAGCAGCTTATCAGGTGTTTCCTACAATGAGCAGTTCTTC.

This clone ranks as medium-sized (0.01 to 0.1%). This sequence joins TRBV19 and TRBJ2-7; D not resolved. Trimming removed 0 bases at V and 1 base at J, with 7 bases between. Germline lookup yields CDR1 LNHDA and CDR2 SQIVND (reference sequence). CDR3 length: 14 residues. The CDR3 nucleotides read TGTGCCAGTAGTATAGACGGAGAATCCTACGAGCAGTACTTC. Translating gives CASSIDGESYEQYF.

In this sample, this clone turned up a few times. The rearrangement joins TRBV9 to TRBJ2-1; maybe TRBD2 (9 bases). Germline lookup yields CDR1 SGDLS and CDR2 YYNGEE. This CDR3 spans 18 amino acids. The V end lost 3 bases, the J end lost 4 bases, and 23 bases lay between the germline ends. The CDR3 is CASSGTGSVAGEYNEQFF. CDR3 nucleotide sequence: TGTGCCAGCAGCGGGACAGGGAGTGTAGCGGGAGAATACAATGAGCAGTTCTTC.

The chain joins TRBV9 to TRBJ2-1, with 9 bases aligning to TRBD1. The length of the CDR3 is 17 residues. Trimming at V came to 3 bases and at J to 6 bases, leaving 13 bases not matched to a gene. Germline CDR1 is SGDLS and CDR2 is YYNGEE. CDR3 amino acids: CASSDLRRTGAGNEQFF. CDR3 sequence (DNA): TGTGCCAGCAGCGACCTCAGGAGGACAGGGGCGGGCAATGAGCAGTTCTTC.

Judged by abundance, this clone is medium-sized (0.01 to 0.1%). The chain combines TRBV5-8 with TRBJ2-7; D might be TRBD1 or TRBD2, each matching 6 bases. The V gene lost 4 bases and the J gene lost 4 bases, with 15 bases spanning the gap. The CDR3 has 14 residues. Germline values: CDR1 SGHTS, CDR2 YDEGEE. CDR3 sequence: CASSLRGRAYEQYF. The CDR3 DNA reads TGTGCCAGCAGCCTCCGGGGGCGGGCGTACGAGCAGTACTTC.

The chain carries TRBV5-1 and TRBJ2-3; TRBD2 matches 10 bases. Germline V lookup: CDR1 SGHRS, CDR2 YFSETQ. J gave up 7 bases and V 0 bases, and 14 bases lay outside the gene matches. The CDR3 sequence is 18 residues long. The CDR3 nucleotides read TGCGCCAGCAGCTTGGCCGCCAACCTAGCGGGAGTCGAGTATACGCAGTATTTT. It translates to CASSLAANLAGVEYTQYF.

The J gene is TRBJ2-7, the V gene TRBV4-3, with TRBD2 matching 11 bases. J lost 3 bases, V lost 1 base, and 2 bases had no gene match. The CDR3 has 15 amino acids. Germline lookup yields CDR1 LGHNA and CDR2 YSLEER. The CDR3 DNA is TGCGCCAGCAGCCAAGCCGGGACTAGCGGCTACGAGCAGTACTTC. Residues: CASSQAGTSGYEQYF.

This clone was seen more than once but under ten times. CDR3 protein: CASSFIPSRDRSYEQYF. CDR3 nucleotide sequence: TGTGCCAGCAGCTTCATCCCCTCTCGGGACAGATCCTACGAGCAGTACTTC. The chain uses TRBV11-3 and TRBJ2-7; 7 bases are shared with TRBD1. CDR3 length: 17 amino acids. The germline V gene encodes CDR1 SGHNT and CDR2 YENEEA. Trimming removed 3 bases from V and 1 base from J; junction bases left unmatched: 12.

The chain combines TRBV15 with TRBJ2-2, with D possibly being TRBD1 (5 bases). The CDR3 is made up of 16 amino acids. The germline CDR1 and CDR2 sequences are LNHNV and YYDKDF (reference sequence). With 2 bases removed from V and 2 bases from J, the gap between germline ends came to 12 bases. The CDR3, as DNA: TGTGCCACCAGCAGACGAAAACAGGAAAACACCGGGGAGCTGTTTTTT. Protein: CATSRRKQENTGELFF.

This clone was seen only once. The V gene is TRBV19, the J gene TRBJ2-1; D unclear. With 1 base removed from V and 4 bases from J, the gap between germline ends came to 5 bases. The germline V gene has CDR1 LNHDA and CDR2 SQIVND (reference sequence). This CDR3 comprises 13 residues. CDR3 DNA sequence: TGTGCCAGTAGTATAGCCAGTTACAATGAGCAGTTCTTC. It yields the protein CASSIASYNEQFF.

The rearrangement links TRBV9 to TRBJ2-1; 8 nucleotides match TRBD2. The CDR3 runs to 15 residues. V shed 3 bases and J 3 bases; nucleotides not matched to a gene: 5. The V gene's germline CDR1 is SGDLS and CDR2 YYNGEE. CDR3 nucleotide sequence: TGTGCCAGCAGCGATACGGGAGGGAACTACAATGAGCAGTTCTTC. It codes for CASSDTGGNYNEQFF.

The V gene is TRBV19, the J gene TRBJ2-2, with TRBD2 identical over 10 bases. The CDR3 loop spans 16 amino acids. Trimming took 5 bases from V and 4 from J; bases not matched to a gene: 7. Looked up from germline, CDR1 is LNHDA and CDR2 is SQIVND (reference sequence). In nucleotides, the CDR3 is TGTGCCAGTAGTGGCGGAGCGGGAGGGTTCACCGGGGAGCTGTTTTTT. It encodes CASSGGAGGFTGELFF.

This chain joins TRBV19 and TRBJ2-1, with 10 positions matching TRBD2. CDR1 is LNHDA, CDR2 SQIVND, per germline (reference sequence). The length of the CDR3 is 15 residues. With V trimmed by 5 bases and J by 10 bases, 11 bases remained unmatched. The chain's CDR3 is CASSASAGGLGEQFF. The CDR3 bases are TGTGCCAGTAGTGCGTCAGCGGGAGGGCTCGGGGAGCAGTTCTTC.

V gene TRBV27 combines with J gene TRBJ1-1; 7 bases fit TRBD1. Losses at the gene ends were 7 bases for V and 1 base for J; bases not matched to a gene: 3. This CDR3 has 13 amino acids. The V gene's germline CDR1 is MNHEY and CDR2 SMNVEV (reference sequence). The CDR3 DNA sequence: TGTGCCAGCACTCGGGACAGGAACACTGAAGCTTTCTTT. It yields the protein CASTRDRNTEAFF.

This clone turned up a few times. The J gene is TRBJ2-3, the V gene TRBV4-1; maybe TRBD1 (5 bases). This CDR3 is built from 15 residues. Germline CDR1 reads MGHRA; CDR2 reads YSYEKL. The germline V and J ends were trimmed by 0 bases and 6 bases, with 13 bases remaining between them. CDR3 protein: CASSQEPGPRDTQYF. As DNA, the CDR3 is TGCGCCAGCAGCCAAGAGCCAGGGCCCCGGGATACGCAGTATTTT.

The rearrangement uses TRBV7-8 and TRBJ1-1, with no clear D. V lost 7 bases, J lost 2 bases, and 14 bases lay in between. The length of the CDR3 is 14 residues. Germline V gene data show CDR1 as SGHVS and CDR2 as FQNEAQ. CDR3 DNA sequence: TGTGCCAGCAATAGGGTCGCCTTTAACACTGAAGCTTTCTTT. The encoded protein is CASNRVAFNTEAFF.

In its sample, this clone was seen a few times. V usage is TRBV7-2 and J usage is TRBJ2-7; no firm D call. CDR1 and CDR2 from the germline V gene are SGHTA and FQGNSA. The CDR3 totals 15 residues. V dropped 2 bases and J dropped 2 bases, with 13 bases sitting between them. CDR3 residues: CASSLTMASTYEQYF. CDR3 nucleotides: TGTGCCAGCAGCTTAACGATGGCATCTACCTACGAGCAGTACTTC.

The chain employs TRBV9 and TRBJ2-5; a possible D gene is TRBD1 (5 bases). CDR3 size: 15 residues. Trimming removed 4 bases from V and 5 bases from J, with 18 bases in between. Per germline, CDR1 SGDLS and CDR2 YYNGEE. The CDR3 reads CASSPLGLIGETQYF. CDR3 bases: TGTGCCAGCAGCCCACTGGGGCTTATTGGGGAGACCCAGTACTTC. Supplemented by reference TRBV9 and TRBJ2-5, the full variable domain reads DSGVTQTPKHLITATGQRVTLRCSPRSGDLSVYWYQQSLDQGLQFLIQYYNGEERAKGNILERFSAQQFPDLHSELNLSSLELGDSALYFCASSPLGLIGETQYFGPGTRLLVL.

This clone was seen a handful of times. Here the CDR3 reads CAWSSGQGTDTQYF. The CDR3 DNA sequence: TGTGCCTGGAGTAGTGGACAGGGGACAGATACGCAGTATTTT. The rearrangement links TRBV30 to TRBJ2-3; 9 bases are a match to TRBD1. Germline V gene sequence: CDR1 GTSNPN, CDR2 SVGIG (reference sequence). The length of the CDR3 is 14 residues. The V gene end was trimmed by 2 bases and the J gene end by 3 bases; junction bases not matched to a gene: 3. Filled out from reference TRBV30 and TRBJ2-3, the complete variable domain reads SQTIHQWPATLVQPVGSPLSLECTVEGTSNPNLYWYRQAAGRGLQLLFYSVGIGQISSEVPQNLSASRPQDRQFILSSKKLLLSDSGFYLCAWSSGQGTDTQYFGPGTRLTVL.

The chain uses TRBV27 and TRBJ2-2; D is unresolved. The ends were cut back, 6 bases at V and 7 bases at J, with 15 bases in the middle. The CDR3 runs 14 residues. Germline V lookup: CDR1 MNHEY, CDR2 SMNVEV (reference sequence). The CDR3 DNA is TGTGCCAGCAGGGGGATGGTTATTCACGGGGAGCTGTTTTTT. It translates to CASRGMVIHGELFF.

V gene TRBV4-3 combines with J gene TRBJ2-3; D is possibly TRBD2 (5 bases). With 0 bases removed from V and 1 base from J, the gap between germline ends came to 14 bases. Germline V gene data show CDR1 as LGHNA and CDR2 as YSLEER. The CDR3 runs to 17 residues. The CDR3 reads CASSQDSTLARTDTQYF. CDR3 sequence (DNA): TGCGCCAGCAGCCAAGATTCGACGCTAGCACGCACAGATACGCAGTATTTT.